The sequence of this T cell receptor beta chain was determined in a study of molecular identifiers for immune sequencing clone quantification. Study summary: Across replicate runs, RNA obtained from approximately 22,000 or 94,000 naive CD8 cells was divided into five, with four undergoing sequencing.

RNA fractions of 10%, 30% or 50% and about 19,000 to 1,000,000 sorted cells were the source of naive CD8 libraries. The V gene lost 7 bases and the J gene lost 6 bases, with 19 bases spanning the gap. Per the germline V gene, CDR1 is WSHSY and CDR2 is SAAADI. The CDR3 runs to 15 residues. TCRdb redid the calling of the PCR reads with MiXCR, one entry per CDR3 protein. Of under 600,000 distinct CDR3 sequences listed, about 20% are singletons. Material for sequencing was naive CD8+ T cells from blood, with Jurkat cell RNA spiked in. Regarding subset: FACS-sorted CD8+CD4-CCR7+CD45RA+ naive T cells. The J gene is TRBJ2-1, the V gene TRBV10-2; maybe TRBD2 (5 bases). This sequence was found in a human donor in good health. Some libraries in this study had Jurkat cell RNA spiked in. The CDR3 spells CASMPPTTSSNEQFF. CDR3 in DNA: TGCGCCAGCATGCCCCCCACCACTAGTTCCAATGAGCAGTTCTTC.